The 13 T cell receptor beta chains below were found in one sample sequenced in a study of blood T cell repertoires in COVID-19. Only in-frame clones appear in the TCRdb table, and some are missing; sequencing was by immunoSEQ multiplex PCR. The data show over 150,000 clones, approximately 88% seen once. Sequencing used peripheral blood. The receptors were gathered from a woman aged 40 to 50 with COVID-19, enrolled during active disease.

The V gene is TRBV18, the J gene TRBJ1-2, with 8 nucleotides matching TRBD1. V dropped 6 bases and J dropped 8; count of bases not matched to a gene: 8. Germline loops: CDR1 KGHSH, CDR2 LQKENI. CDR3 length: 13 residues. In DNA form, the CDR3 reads TGTGCCAGCTCGTTGGACAGGGAGAGCGGCTACACCTTC. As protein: CASSLDRESGYTF.

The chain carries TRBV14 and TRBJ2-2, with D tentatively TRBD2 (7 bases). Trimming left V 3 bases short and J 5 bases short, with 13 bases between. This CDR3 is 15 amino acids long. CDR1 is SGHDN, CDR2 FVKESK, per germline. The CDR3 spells CASSQLRGATGELFF. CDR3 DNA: TGTGCCAGCAGCCAGCTTCGGGGGGCTACCGGGGAGCTGTTTTTT.

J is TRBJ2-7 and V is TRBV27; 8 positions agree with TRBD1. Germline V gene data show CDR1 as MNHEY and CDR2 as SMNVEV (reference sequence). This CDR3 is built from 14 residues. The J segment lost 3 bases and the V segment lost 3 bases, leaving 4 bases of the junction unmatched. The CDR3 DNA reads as TGTGCCAGCAGTTTGGGACAGGCTGACTACGAGCAGTACTTC. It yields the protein CASSLGQADYEQYF.

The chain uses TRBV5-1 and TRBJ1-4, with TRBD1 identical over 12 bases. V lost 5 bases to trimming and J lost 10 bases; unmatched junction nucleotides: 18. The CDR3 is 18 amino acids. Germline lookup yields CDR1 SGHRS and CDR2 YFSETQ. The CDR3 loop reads CASRPPGQGATGAGKLFF. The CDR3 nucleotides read TGCGCCAGCAGGCCACCGGGACAGGGGGCGACCGGCGCGGGAAAACTGTTTTTT.

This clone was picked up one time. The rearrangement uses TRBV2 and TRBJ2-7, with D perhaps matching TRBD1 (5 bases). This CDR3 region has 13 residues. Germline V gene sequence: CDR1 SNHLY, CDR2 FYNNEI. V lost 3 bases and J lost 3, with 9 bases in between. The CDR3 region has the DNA TGTGCCAGCAGTGAGCGCAGGGACTACGAGCAGTACTTC. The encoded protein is CASSERRDYEQYF.

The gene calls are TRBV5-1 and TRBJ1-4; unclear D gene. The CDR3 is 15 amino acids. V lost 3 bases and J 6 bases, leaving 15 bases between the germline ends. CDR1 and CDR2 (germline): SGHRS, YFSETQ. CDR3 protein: CASSSGVARDEKLFF. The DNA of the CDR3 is TGCGCCAGCAGCTCCGGGGTGGCGAGGGATGAAAAACTGTTTTTT.

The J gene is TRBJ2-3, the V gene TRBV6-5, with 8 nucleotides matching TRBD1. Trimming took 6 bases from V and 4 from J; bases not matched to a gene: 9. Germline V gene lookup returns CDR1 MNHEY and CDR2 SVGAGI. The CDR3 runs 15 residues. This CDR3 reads CASSPRGRLADTQYF. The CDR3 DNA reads TGTGCCAGCAGCCCCAGGGGGCGCCTAGCAGATACGCAGTATTTT.

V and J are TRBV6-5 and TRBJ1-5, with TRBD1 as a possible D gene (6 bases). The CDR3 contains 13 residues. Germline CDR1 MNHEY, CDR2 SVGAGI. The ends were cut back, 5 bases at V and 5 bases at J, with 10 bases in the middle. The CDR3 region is CASSPQGHQPQHF. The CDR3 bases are TGTGCCAGCAGTCCTCAGGGGCATCAGCCCCAGCATTTT.

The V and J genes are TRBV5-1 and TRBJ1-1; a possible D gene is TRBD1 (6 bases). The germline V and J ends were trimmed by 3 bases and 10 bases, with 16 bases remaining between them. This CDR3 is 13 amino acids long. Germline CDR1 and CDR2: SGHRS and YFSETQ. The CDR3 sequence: CASSSIQGKRAFF. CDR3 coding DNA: TGCGCCAGCAGCTCTATCCAGGGGAAGAGAGCTTTCTTT.

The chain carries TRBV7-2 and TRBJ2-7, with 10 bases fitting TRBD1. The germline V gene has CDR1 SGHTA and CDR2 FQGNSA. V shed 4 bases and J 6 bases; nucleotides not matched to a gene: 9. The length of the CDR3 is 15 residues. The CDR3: CASSSGGTGEFEQYF. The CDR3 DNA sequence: TGTGCCAGCAGCTCGGGGGGGACAGGGGAGTTCGAGCAGTACTTC.

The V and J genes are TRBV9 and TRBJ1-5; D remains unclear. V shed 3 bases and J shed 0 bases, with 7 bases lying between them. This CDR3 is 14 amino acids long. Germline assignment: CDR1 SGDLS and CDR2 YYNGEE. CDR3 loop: CASSETFSNQPQHF. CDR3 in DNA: TGTGCCAGCAGCGAAACTTTTAGCAATCAGCCCCAGCATTTT.

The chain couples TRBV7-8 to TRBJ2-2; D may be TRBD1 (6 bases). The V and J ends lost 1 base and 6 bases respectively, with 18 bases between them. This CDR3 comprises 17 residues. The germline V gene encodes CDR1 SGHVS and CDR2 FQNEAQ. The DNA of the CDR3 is TGTGCCAGCAGCTTAGGGCCCCAAGGGGGAACGCCCGGGGAGCTGTTTTTT. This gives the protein CASSLGPQGGTPGELFF. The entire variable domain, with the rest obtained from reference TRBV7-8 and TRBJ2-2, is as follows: GAGVSQSPRYKVAKRGQDVALRCDPISGHVSLFWYQQALGQGPEFLTYFQNEAQLDKSGLPSDRFFAERPEGSVSTLKIQRTQQEDSAVYLCASSLGPQGGTPGELFFGEGSRLTVL.

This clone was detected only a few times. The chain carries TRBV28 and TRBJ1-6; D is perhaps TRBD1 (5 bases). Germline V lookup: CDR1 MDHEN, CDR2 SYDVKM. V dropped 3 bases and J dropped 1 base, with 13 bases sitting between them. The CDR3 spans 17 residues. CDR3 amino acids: CASSFPRRTSYNSPLHF. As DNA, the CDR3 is TGTGCCAGCAGTTTCCCCCGCCGGACATCCTATAATTCACCCCTCCACTTT. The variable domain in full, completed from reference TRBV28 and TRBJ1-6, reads DVKVTQSSRYLVKRTGEKVFLECVQDMDHENMFWYRQDPGLGLRLIYFSYDVKMKEKGDIPEGYSVSREKKERFSLILESASTNQTSMYLCASSFPRRTSYNSPLHFGNGTRLTVT.